The 10 T cell receptor beta chains below come from one sample, sequenced in a study of cytomegalovirus exposure and HLA in healthy donors. Libraries were prepared by immunoSEQ multiplex PCR; TCRdb keeps only in-frame clonotypes and omits some of them. Of fewer than 250,000 clones listed, 86% are singletons. The sample was PBMCs. These receptors all stem from a woman aged 18-29 years in good health and CMV-seronegative.

This chain connects TRBV5-6 to TRBJ2-7; possibly TRBD1 for D (6 bases). The CDR3 is 18 residues long. CDR1 is SGHDT, CDR2 YYEEEE, per germline. Trimming pared 0 bases from V and 3 bases from J, leaving 22 bases between. The CDR3 DNA is TGTGCCAGCAGCTTGGGCGGGCCCCGGGACACCGCTAACTACGAGCAGTACTTC. As protein: CASSLGGPRDTANYEQYF.

V and J are TRBV5-1 and TRBJ1-6; the D is unclear. Germline CDR1 reads SGHRS; CDR2 reads YFSETQ. The CDR3 is 15 residues long. The V end was cut by 3 bases, the J end by 6 bases, with 13 bases between. The CDR3 coding sequence is TGCGCCAGCAGCTCCTTATCGAACTCTAATTCACCCCTCCACTTT. Encoded protein: CASSSLSNSNSPLHF.

The CDR3 spells CASSRTGTATYEQYF. CDR3 DNA sequence: TGTGCCAGCAGCCGAACCGGGACAGCAACATACGAGCAGTACTTC. The chain couples TRBV4-2 to TRBJ2-7; 7 bases match TRBD1. Germline CDR1 is LGHNA and CDR2 is YNFKEQ. The CDR3 spans 15 residues. Losses at the gene ends were 4 bases for V and 4 bases for J; bases not matched to a gene: 10.

J is TRBJ1-5 and V is TRBV6-1, with D uncertain. V lost 7 bases and J 1 base, leaving 14 bases between the germline ends. Germline CDR1 is MNHNS and CDR2 is SASEGT. CDR3 length equals 15 residues. CDR3 protein: CASKQNINSNQPQHF. The CDR3 DNA reads TGTGCCAGCAAACAGAACATTAACAGCAATCAGCCCCAGCATTTT.

The chain uses TRBV5-1 and TRBJ1-1; unclear D gene. The CDR3 is 15 residues long. Germline CDR1 reads SGHRS; CDR2 reads YFSETQ. V lost 0 bases and J lost 2, with 11 bases in between. In nucleotides, the CDR3 is TGCGCCAGCAGCTTGGTCCGGGGAACCAACACTGAAGCTTTCTTT. Translated, it gives CASSLVRGTNTEAFF.

The chain couples TRBV25-1 to TRBJ1-4; 7 nucleotides align to TRBD1. CDR3 length: 15 amino acids. Germline V gives CDR1 MGHDK, CDR2 SYGVNS. Trimming removed 5 bases from V and 7 bases from J; junction bases left unmatched: 10. CDR3 amino acids: CASSLPQGRVEKLFF. Here the CDR3 DNA reads TGTGCCAGCAGTCTCCCACAGGGGCGGGTTGAAAAACTGTTTTTT. Together with reference TRBV25-1 and TRBJ1-4, the CDR3 gives the full variable domain: EADIYQTPRYLVIGTGKKITLECSQTMGHDKMYWYQQDPGMELHLIHYSYGVNSTEKGDLSSESTVSRIRTEHFPLTLESARPSHTSQYLCASSLPQGRVEKLFFGSGTQLSVL.

The chain has TRBV2 and TRBJ2-2; D is undetermined. Germline V gene lookup returns CDR1 SNHLY and CDR2 FYNNEI. Deletions cut 6 bases from V and 4 bases from J, with 9 bases between. The CDR3 runs 13 residues. DNA for the CDR3: TGTGCCAGCAGGGCAAATCCCACCGGGGAGCTGTTTTTT. Translation gives CASRANPTGELFF.

This clone was recorded only once. CDR3 bases: TGCGCCAGCAGCCAACCTCGCGGGACTGAAGCTTTCTTT. Amino acid sequence: CASSQPRGTEAFF. The chain couples TRBV4-1 to TRBJ1-1; D gene unclear. The V gene's germline CDR1 is MGHRA and CDR2 YSYEKL. The CDR3 length is 13 residues. The V end was cut by 2 bases, the J end by 5 bases, with 9 bases between.

The chain joins TRBV10-3 to TRBJ1-2, with 9 bases lining up with TRBD1. In germline, CDR1 is ENHRY, CDR2 SYGVKD. V gave up 2 bases and J gave up 4 bases; unmatched junction bases: 2. The CDR3 has 14 residues. The CDR3 region has the DNA TGTGCCATCAGTGAGACAGGGGGCAGCTATGGCTACACCTTC. Translated, it gives CAISETGGSYGYTF.

The chain links TRBV6-4 to TRBJ2-3; D is unclear. Trimming shortened V by 3 bases and J by 6 bases, and 10 bases separated the two germline ends. The CDR3 runs 13 residues. Germline-derived CDR1 and CDR2 are MRHNA and SNTAGT. This CDR3 is CASSEMAQDTQYF. CDR3 in DNA: TGTGCCAGCAGTGAAATGGCCCAGGATACGCAGTATTTT.